What follows are 29 T cell receptor beta chains derived from one specimen sequenced in a study of blood T cell repertoires in COVID-19 (dated by TCRdb to 2018 to 2020). Libraries were prepared through the immunoSEQ multiplex PCR assay. Entries here come from immuneACCESS through TCRdb and include only in-frame sequences with V and J called. Some clones fail to appear in such tables; in the studies checked, an unresolved V gene covers under half of the shortfall, and the cause of the remainder is unknown. This sample holds about 270,000 clones; approximately 91% were observed only once. The ten largest clones capture around 0.92% of the sample. Sequences were obtained from PBMCs or T cells enriched from blood (not recorded which). These receptors came from a woman aged 25-40 years who had recovered from COVID-19.

For this clone: The same CDR3 is also encoded by other DNA sequences in this sample. The chain joins TRBV7-2 to TRBJ1-2; D gene ambiguous. The CDR3 sequence is 13 residues long. With 1 base removed from V and 2 bases from J, the gap between germline ends came to 5 bases. Germline CDR1 SGHTA, CDR2 FQGNSA. CDR3 nucleotides: TGTGCCAGCAGCTTAGGGCAGAACTATGGCTACACCTTC. This sequence encodes CASSLGQNYGYTF. The whole variable domain, filled in from reference TRBV7-2 and TRBJ1-2, reads GAGVSQSPSNKVTEKGKDVELRCDPISGHTALYWYRQSLGQGLEFLIYFQGNSAPDKSGLPSDRFSAERTGGSVSTLTIQRTQQEDSAVYLCASSLGQNYGYTFGSGTRLTVV.

The chain joins TRBV9 to TRBJ1-1, with a weak D call TRBD1 (5 bases). CDR3 size: 14 residues. V lost 0 bases to trimming and J lost 8 bases, with 14 bases between them. CDR1 is SGDLS, CDR2 YYNGEE, per germline. CDR3 sequence reads: CASSVGTSSGEAFF. The CDR3 DNA sequence: TGTGCCAGCAGCGTAGGAACGTCGTCAGGGGAAGCTTTCTTT. Full variable domain (remainder filled in from reference TRBV9 and TRBJ1-1): DSGVTQTPKHLITATGQRVTLRCSPRSGDLSVYWYQQSLDQGLQFLIQYYNGEERAKGNILERFSAQQFPDLHSELNLSSLELGDSALYFCASSVGTSSGEAFFGQGTRLTVV.

The V call is TRBV5-1, the J call TRBJ1-1, with D tentatively TRBD1 (5 bases). The V end was cut by 5 bases, the J end by 5 bases, with 16 bases between. This CDR3 contains 14 residues. The V gene's germline CDR1 is SGHRS and CDR2 YFSETQ. CDR3: CASRPPGRGTEAFF. The CDR3 DNA sequence: TGCGCCAGCAGGCCCCCGGGACGGGGGACTGAAGCTTTCTTT.

J is TRBJ1-1 and V is TRBV5-5; the D gene is possibly TRBD1 (5 bases). The ends were cut back, 2 bases at V and 3 bases at J, with 11 bases in the middle. Germline CDR1 and CDR2: SGHKS and YYEKEE (reference sequence). The CDR3 is 14 amino acids. The CDR3 DNA is TGTGCCAGCAGCTTAGCAGGGTCGGACACTGAAGCTTTCTTT. It codes for CASSLAGSDTEAFF.

The J gene is TRBJ1-1, the V gene TRBV19; D is uncertain. The CDR3 covers 15 residues. The V gene's germline CDR1 is LNHDA and CDR2 SQIVND (reference sequence). The V end lost 0 bases, the J end lost 1 base, and 9 bases lay between the germline ends. CDR3 residues: CASSIEFRGNTEAFF. The CDR3 region has the DNA TGTGCCAGTAGTATAGAGTTCCGAGGGAACACTGAAGCTTTCTTT.

This rearrangement joins TRBV11-3 to TRBJ2-5; TRBD2 matches 7 bases. The CDR3 is 14 amino acids. The germline gives CDR1 SGHNT, CDR2 YENEEA. J was trimmed by 1 base and V by 2 bases; bases with no gene match: 1. The CDR3 DNA follows: TGTGCCAGCAGCTTACGCGGGAGCCAAGAGACCCAGTACTTC. The encoded protein is CASSLRGSQETQYF.

CDR3 coding DNA: TGTGCCAGCAGCGTAGCGGCAGGGTGGACTGAAGCTTTCTTT. Amino acids: CASSVAAGWTEAFF. V and J are TRBV9 and TRBJ1-1; D possibly corresponds to TRBD1 (5 bases). Germline lookup yields CDR1 SGDLS and CDR2 YYNGEE. V was pared by 0 bases and J by 5 bases, with 11 bases between. The CDR3 is made up of 14 amino acids. Complete variable domain (other parts from reference TRBV9 and TRBJ1-1): DSGVTQTPKHLITATGQRVTLRCSPRSGDLSVYWYQQSLDQGLQFLIQYYNGEERAKGNILERFSAQQFPDLHSELNLSSLELGDSALYFCASSVAAGWTEAFFGQGTRLTVV.

The chain combines TRBV29-1 with TRBJ2-3, with 7 bases identical to TRBD2. The germline CDR1 and CDR2 sequences are SQVTM and ANQGSEA. This CDR3 spans 12 amino acids. Trimming cost V 7 bases and J 6 bases; bases outside gene matches: 7. Written as DNA, the CDR3 is TGCAGCGAGCGACTAGCCTCTGATACGCAGTATTTT. It encodes CSERLASDTQYF.

This clone was observed a few times. This chain joins TRBV27 and TRBJ1-6, with unresolved D. V lost 3 bases, J lost 12 bases, and 9 bases lay in between. CDR3 length: 12 residues. The V gene's germline CDR1 is MNHEY and CDR2 SMNVEV (reference sequence). CDR3 sequence reads: CASSFQAGPLHF. The CDR3 DNA sequence: TGTGCCAGCAGTTTTCAAGCGGGACCCCTCCACTTT.

This clone was recorded once. The chain carries TRBV5-1 and TRBJ1-2, with D possibly being TRBD1 (5 bases). This CDR3 is built from 12 residues. Germline assignment: CDR1 SGHRS and CDR2 YFSETQ. The V end lost 5 bases, the J end lost 4 bases, and 9 bases lay between the germline ends. As DNA, the CDR3 is TGCGCCAGCAGATCTGACAGCTATGGCTACACCTTC. Amino acid sequence: CASRSDSYGYTF.

The chain combines TRBV5-1 with TRBJ2-3, with 13 bases lining up with TRBD2. Looked up from germline, CDR1 is SGHRS and CDR2 is YFSETQ. The CDR3 runs 19 residues. The V and J ends lost 4 bases and 2 bases, in that order; junction bases with no gene match: 13. The CDR3 nucleotides read TGCGCCAGCAGCATCGGACTAGCGGGGGCCCGATCCCCCACAGATACGCAGTATTTT. It yields the protein CASSIGLAGARSPTDTQYF.

In DNA form, the CDR3 reads TGTGCCAGCAGTGAAGAGTTATACAGTCCAATGAACACTGAAGCTTTCTTT. Protein product: CASSEELYSPMNTEAFF. This chain uses TRBV2 with TRBJ1-1, with D unresolved. CDR1 is SNHLY, CDR2 FYNNEI, per germline. V was shortened by 1 base and J by 0 bases, with 15 bases between the two germline ends. This CDR3 has 17 amino acids.

J is TRBJ2-7 and V is TRBV28; 10 nucleotides line up with TRBD2. The germline CDR1 and CDR2 sequences are MDHEN and SYDVKM. Germline trimming cut 5 bases from V and 4 bases from J; bases unmatched to any gene: 20. This CDR3 spans 19 amino acids. This CDR3 is CASSPRPRQREGRTYEQYF. The CDR3 coding sequence is TGTGCCAGCAGTCCCCGCCCCAGGCAGCGGGAGGGTCGGACGTACGAGCAGTACTTC.

Only one count was recorded for this clone. J is TRBJ2-2 and V is TRBV5-1, with a tentative D call TRBD2 (5 bases). Trimming took 0 bases from V and 3 from J, leaving 9 bases between them. Germline loops: CDR1 SGHRS, CDR2 YFSETQ. The CDR3 consists of 15 residues. The CDR3 loop is CASSLEGVYTGELFF. CDR3 DNA sequence: TGCGCCAGCAGCTTGGAGGGAGTTTACACCGGGGAGCTGTTTTTT.

The J gene is TRBJ2-1, the V gene TRBV24-1, with 8 bases that match TRBD1. CDR1 and CDR2 (germline): KGHDR, SFDVKD. J gave up 9 bases and V 7 bases, and 7 bases lay outside the gene matches. This CDR3 is 13 amino acids long. The CDR3 DNA reads as TGTGCCACCAGGGCTGACAGGGGAGCTGAGCAGTTCTTC. Protein sequence: CATRADRGAEQFF.

This rearrangement joins TRBV5-1 to TRBJ1-2; D is uncertain. CDR3 length equals 12 residues. The germline V gene encodes CDR1 SGHRS and CDR2 YFSETQ. The V end was cut by 4 bases, the J end by 0 bases, with 4 bases between. The CDR3 DNA sequence: TGCGCCAGCAGCGTATCTAACTATGGCTACACCTTC. Its protein product is CASSVSNYGYTF. The whole variable domain, remainder taken from reference TRBV5-1 and TRBJ1-2, is KAGVTQTPRYLIKTRGQQVTLSCSPISGHRSVSWYQQTPGQGLQFLFEYFSETQRNKGNFPGRFSGRQFSNSRSEMNVSTLELGDSALYLCASSVSNYGYTFGSGTRLTVV.

This clone was seen only once. The chain recombines TRBV5-8 with TRBJ1-2; D not resolved. This CDR3 comprises 14 residues. CDR1 and CDR2 (germline): SGHTS, YDEGEE. V lost 0 bases to trimming and J lost 4 bases, with 10 bases between them. CDR3 region: CASSLERVVYGYTF. Here the CDR3 DNA reads TGTGCCAGCAGCTTGGAGAGGGTGGTCTATGGCTACACCTTC.

This clone came up once. The chain uses TRBV20-1 and TRBJ2-1; D may be TRBD1 (6 bases). CDR3 size: 14 residues. Looked up from germline, CDR1 is DFQATT and CDR2 is SNEGSKA (reference sequence). V dropped 3 bases and J dropped 0 bases, with 9 bases sitting between them. CDR3 protein: CSASDRYSYNEQFF. The CDR3 DNA reads TGCAGTGCTAGTGACAGGTACTCCTACAATGAGCAGTTCTTC.

The chain links TRBV19 to TRBJ2-2, with 8 nucleotides matching TRBD2. This CDR3 has 17 residues. J lost 5 bases, V lost 7 bases, and 15 bases had no gene match. CDR1 and CDR2 (germline): LNHDA, SQIVND (reference sequence). Written as DNA, the CDR3 is TGTGCCAGTACCAATAGGGTTTCGGGGGGGGCTACCGGGGAGCTGTTTTTT. Protein sequence: CASTNRVSGGATGELFF.

V gene TRBV20-1 combines with J gene TRBJ1-6, with D hard to call. Trimming took 3 bases from V and 12 from J, leaving 12 bases between them. CDR3 length: 12 amino acids. CDR1 DFQATT and CDR2 SNEGSKA come from the germline V gene (reference sequence). Here the CDR3 reads CSASRSKEPLHF. The CDR3 bases are TGCAGTGCTAGTCGATCTAAAGAACCCCTCCACTTT.

The chain carries TRBV6-1 and TRBJ2-7; tentatively, D is TRBD1 (5 bases). This CDR3 has 15 residues. Germline V gene lookup returns CDR1 MNHNS and CDR2 SASEGT. V shed 2 bases and J shed 7 bases, with 18 bases lying between them. In DNA, the CDR3 is TGTGCCAGCAGTGAAAGTTCCAGGGTTATGGGGGAGCAGTACTTC. This codes for CASSESSRVMGEQYF.

This sequence joins TRBV5-1 and TRBJ2-7; TRBD2 agrees at 10 bases. The germline gives CDR1 SGHRS, CDR2 YFSETQ. The junction had 13 bases not matched to a gene; V was cut back by 4 bases and J by 0 bases. The CDR3 extends over 18 amino acids. CDR3 residues: CASSRSGRAASYSYEQYF. CDR3 coding DNA: TGCGCCAGCAGCAGAAGCGGGAGGGCCGCTTCCTACTCCTACGAGCAGTACTTC.

CDR3 amino acids: CASSLTGNNSPLHF. The CDR3 DNA reads TGTGCCAGTAGCCTGACAGGGAACAATTCACCCCTCCACTTT. V gene TRBV19 combines with J gene TRBJ1-6, with TRBD1 identical over 7 bases. CDR3 length: 14 amino acids. Germline V gives CDR1 LNHDA, CDR2 SQIVND (reference sequence). Trimming removed 6 bases from V and 7 bases from J; junction bases left unmatched: 6.

The chain uses TRBV7-2 and TRBJ1-2; D may be TRBD1 (5 bases). CDR1 and CDR2 from the germline V gene are SGHTA and FQGNSA. The CDR3 contains 16 residues. Trimming removed 5 bases at V and 8 bases at J, with 24 bases between. CDR3 residues: CASSLGMRPGGDGYTF. The CDR3 DNA reads as TGTGCCAGCAGCCTAGGCATGCGTCCGGGGGGGGACGGCTACACCTTC.

For the CDR3, the DNA is TGTGCCAGCAGTGCAGGGGCCTGGGACTATGGCTACACCTTC. It encodes CASSAGAWDYGYTF. The V and J genes are TRBV6-4 and TRBJ1-2, with D maybe TRBD1 (6 bases). Trimming left V 4 bases short and J 3 bases short, with 12 bases between. This CDR3 has 14 amino acids. CDR1 and CDR2 from the germline V gene are MRHNA and SNTAGT.

This clone was picked up one time. J is TRBJ1-3 and V is TRBV29-1, with D possibly TRBD1 on 5 matching bases. Trimming removed 7 bases at V and 1 base at J, with 20 bases between. Germline V gives CDR1 SQVTM, CDR2 ANQGSEA. This CDR3 comprises 16 residues. The CDR3 bases are TGCAGCGCCGCGTGGCAGGGAAAGTCGTCTGGAAACACCATATATTTT. Its protein is CSAAWQGKSSGNTIYF. The variable domain in full, completed from reference TRBV29-1 and TRBJ1-3, reads SAVISQKPSRDICQRGTSLTIQCQVDSQVTMMFWYRQQPGQSLTLIATANQGSEATYESGFVIDKFPISRPNLTFSTLTVSNMSPEDSSIYLCSAAWQGKSSGNTIYFGEGSWLTVV.

The chain has TRBV28 and TRBJ2-6, with 7 bases aligning to TRBD1. This CDR3 is 16 amino acids long. V was pared by 3 bases and J by 0 bases, with 2 bases of the junction left unmatched. The V gene's germline CDR1 is MDHEN and CDR2 SYDVKM. The CDR3 nucleotides are TGTGCCAGCAGTTTTGGGACAGCCTCTGGGGCCAACGTCCTGACTTTC. Its protein is CASSFGTASGANVLTF.

The chain has TRBV2 and TRBJ1-1, with D perhaps TRBD1 (5 bases). Trimming took off 8 bases at V and 3 bases at J, with 13 bases between the two ends. This CDR3 is 13 amino acids long. Germline V lookup: CDR1 SNHLY, CDR2 FYNNEI. The CDR3 protein is CASYPGGHTEAFF. CDR3 coding DNA: TGTGCCAGCTACCCCGGGGGACACACTGAAGCTTTCTTT.

This chain joins TRBV7-2 and TRBJ1-2; D remains unclear. There are 16 residues in the CDR3. V was trimmed by 5 bases and J by 5 bases, leaving 21 bases between them. Germline CDR1 SGHTA, CDR2 FQGNSA. CDR3 residues: CASSQGPERFLYGYTF. In nucleotides, the CDR3 is TGTGCCAGCAGCCAAGGTCCGGAGCGGTTTCTATATGGCTACACCTTC.